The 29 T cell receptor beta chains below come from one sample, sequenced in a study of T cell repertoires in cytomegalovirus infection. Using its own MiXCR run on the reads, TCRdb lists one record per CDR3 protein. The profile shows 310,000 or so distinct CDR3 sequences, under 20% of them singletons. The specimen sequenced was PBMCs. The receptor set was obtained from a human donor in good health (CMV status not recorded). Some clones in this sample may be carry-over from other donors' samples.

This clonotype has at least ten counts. The CDR3 bases are TGTGCCAGCAGCTTCTCCAGGGGGCTTCAGGCCTCTAATGAAAAACTGTTTTTT. Translation gives CASSFSRGLQASNEKLFF. The chain carries TRBV28 and TRBJ1-4, with 8 positions matching TRBD1. Germline CDR1 is MDHEN and CDR2 is SYDVKM. The J segment lost 3 bases and the V segment lost 6 bases, leaving 15 bases of the junction unmatched. The length of the CDR3 is 18 residues.

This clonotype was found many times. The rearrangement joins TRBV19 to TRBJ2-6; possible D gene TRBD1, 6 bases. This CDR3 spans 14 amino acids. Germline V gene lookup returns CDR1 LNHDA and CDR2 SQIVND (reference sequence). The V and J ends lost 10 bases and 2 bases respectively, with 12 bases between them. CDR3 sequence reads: CATLRGAGANVLTF. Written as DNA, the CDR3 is TGTGCCACCCTCAGGGGAGCTGGGGCCAACGTCCTGACTTTC.

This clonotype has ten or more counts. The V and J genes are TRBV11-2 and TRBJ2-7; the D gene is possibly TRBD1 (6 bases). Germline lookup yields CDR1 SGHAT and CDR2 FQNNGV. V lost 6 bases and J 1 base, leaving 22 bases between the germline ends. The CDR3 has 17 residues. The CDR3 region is CASSFRRDTLRSYEQYF. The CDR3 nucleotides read TGTGCCAGCAGTTTTCGCCGGGACACCCTACGGTCCTACGAGCAGTACTTC.

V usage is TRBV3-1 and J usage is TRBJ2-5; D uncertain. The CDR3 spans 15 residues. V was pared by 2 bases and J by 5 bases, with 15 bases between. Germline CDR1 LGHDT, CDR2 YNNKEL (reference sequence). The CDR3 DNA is TGTGCCAGCAGCCAAAGCCCTCTCGTGGAGGAGACCCAGTACTTC. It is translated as CASSQSPLVEETQYF.

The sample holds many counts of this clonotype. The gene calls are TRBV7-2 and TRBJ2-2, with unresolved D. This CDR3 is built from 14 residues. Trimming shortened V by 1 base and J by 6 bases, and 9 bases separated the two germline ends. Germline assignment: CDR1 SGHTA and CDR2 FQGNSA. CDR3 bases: TGTGCCAGCAGCTTAGATCGTGGGGCCGGGGAGCTGTTTTTT. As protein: CASSLDRGAGELFF.

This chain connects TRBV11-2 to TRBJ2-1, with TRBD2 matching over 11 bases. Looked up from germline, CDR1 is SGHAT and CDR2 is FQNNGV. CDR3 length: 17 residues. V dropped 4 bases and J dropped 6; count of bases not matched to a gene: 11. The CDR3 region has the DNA TGTGCCAGCAGCTATACATTAGCGGGGGGGCGGGGCAATGAGCAGTTCTTC. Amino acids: CASSYTLAGGRGNEQFF.

The CDR3 spells CSAPLAGGETQYF. CDR3 coding DNA: TGCAGTGCTCCCCTAGCGGGGGGAGAGACCCAGTACTTC. The chain uses TRBV20-1 and TRBJ2-5, with 11 positions matching TRBD2. Germline values: CDR1 DFQATT, CDR2 SNEGSKA (reference sequence). With V trimmed by 5 bases and J by 4 bases, 3 bases remained unmatched. The CDR3 has 13 residues.

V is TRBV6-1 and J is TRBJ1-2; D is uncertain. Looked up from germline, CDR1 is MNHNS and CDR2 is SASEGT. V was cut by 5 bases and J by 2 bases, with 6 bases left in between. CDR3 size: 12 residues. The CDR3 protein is CASSIENYGYTF. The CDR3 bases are TGTGCCAGCAGTATCGAAAACTATGGCTACACCTTC.

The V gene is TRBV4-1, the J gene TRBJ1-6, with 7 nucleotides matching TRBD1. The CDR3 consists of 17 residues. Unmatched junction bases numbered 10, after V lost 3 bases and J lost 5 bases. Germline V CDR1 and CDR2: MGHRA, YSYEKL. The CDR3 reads CASSHLHRQGNNSPLHF. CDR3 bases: TGCGCCAGCAGCCACCTACACCGACAGGGCAATAATTCACCCCTCCACTTT.

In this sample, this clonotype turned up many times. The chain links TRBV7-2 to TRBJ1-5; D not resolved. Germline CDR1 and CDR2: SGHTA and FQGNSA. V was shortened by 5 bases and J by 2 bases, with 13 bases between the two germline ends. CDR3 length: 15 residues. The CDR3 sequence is CASSPVGGGNQPQHF. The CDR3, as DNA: TGTGCCAGCAGCCCGGTGGGAGGTGGCAATCAGCCCCAGCATTTT. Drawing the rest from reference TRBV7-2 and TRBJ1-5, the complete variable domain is GAGVSQSPSNKVTEKGKDVELRCDPISGHTALYWYRQSLGQGLEFLIYFQGNSAPDKSGLPSDRFSAERTGGSVSTLTIQRTQQEDSAVYLCASSPVGGGNQPQHFGDGTRLSIL.

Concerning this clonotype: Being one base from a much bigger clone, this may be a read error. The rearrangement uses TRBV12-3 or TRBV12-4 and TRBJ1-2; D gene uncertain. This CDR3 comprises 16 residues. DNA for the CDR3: TGTGCCAGCAGTACCCTCGGGTTGTGGGGAGACTATGGCTGCACCTTC. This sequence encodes CASSTLGLWGDYGCTF.

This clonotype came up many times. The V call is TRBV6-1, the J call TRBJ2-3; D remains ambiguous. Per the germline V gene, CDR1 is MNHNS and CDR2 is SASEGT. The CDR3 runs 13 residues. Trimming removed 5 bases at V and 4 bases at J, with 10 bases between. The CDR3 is CASSTRRPDTQYF. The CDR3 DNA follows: TGTGCCAGCAGTACGCGACGACCAGATACGCAGTATTTT.

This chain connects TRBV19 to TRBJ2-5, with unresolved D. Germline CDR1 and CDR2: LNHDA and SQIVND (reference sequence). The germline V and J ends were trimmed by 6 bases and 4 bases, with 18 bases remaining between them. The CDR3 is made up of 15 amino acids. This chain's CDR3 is CASSTWASGGETQYF. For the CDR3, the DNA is TGTGCCAGTAGCACTTGGGCCTCTGGCGGAGAGACCCAGTACTTC.

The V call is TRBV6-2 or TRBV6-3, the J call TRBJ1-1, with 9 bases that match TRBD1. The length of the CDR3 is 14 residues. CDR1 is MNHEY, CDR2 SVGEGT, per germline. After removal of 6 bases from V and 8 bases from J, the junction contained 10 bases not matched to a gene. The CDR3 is CASSPLRTGEEAFF. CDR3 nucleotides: TGTGCCAGCAGCCCCCTTCGGACAGGGGAGGAAGCTTTCTTT.

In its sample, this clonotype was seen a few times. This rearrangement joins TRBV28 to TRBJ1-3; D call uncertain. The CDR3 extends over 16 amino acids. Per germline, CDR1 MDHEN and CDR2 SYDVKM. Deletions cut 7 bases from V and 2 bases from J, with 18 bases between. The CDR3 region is CASTPPEGQPGNTIYF. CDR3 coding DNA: TGTGCCAGCACGCCCCCTGAGGGTCAGCCTGGAAACACCATATATTTT.

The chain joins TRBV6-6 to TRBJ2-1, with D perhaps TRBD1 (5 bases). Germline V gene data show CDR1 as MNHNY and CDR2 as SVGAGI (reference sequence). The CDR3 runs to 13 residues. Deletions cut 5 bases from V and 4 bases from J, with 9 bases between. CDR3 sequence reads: CASSKQEYNEQFF. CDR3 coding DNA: TGTGCCAGCAGTAAACAGGAATACAATGAGCAGTTCTTC.

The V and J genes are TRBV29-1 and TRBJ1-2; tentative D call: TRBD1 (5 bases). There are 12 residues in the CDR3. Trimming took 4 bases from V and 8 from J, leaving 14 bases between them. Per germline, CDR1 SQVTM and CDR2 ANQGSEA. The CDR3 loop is CSVGSGGEGYTF. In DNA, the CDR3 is TGCAGCGTTGGCTCGGGGGGAGAGGGCTACACCTTC.

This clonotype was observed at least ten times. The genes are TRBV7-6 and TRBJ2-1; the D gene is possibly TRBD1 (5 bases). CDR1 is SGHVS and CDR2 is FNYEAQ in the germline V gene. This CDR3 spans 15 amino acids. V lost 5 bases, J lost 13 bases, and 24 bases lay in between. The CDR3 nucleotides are TGTGCCAGCAGCAACCCCCTGGGCAGGGTTCTTGGACAGTTCTTC. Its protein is CASSNPLGRVLGQFF.

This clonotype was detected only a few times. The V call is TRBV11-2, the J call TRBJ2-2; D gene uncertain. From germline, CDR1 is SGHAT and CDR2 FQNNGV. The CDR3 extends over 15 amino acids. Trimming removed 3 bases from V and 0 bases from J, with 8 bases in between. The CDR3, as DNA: TGTGCCAGCAGCTTGATGGCAGCGAACACCGGGGAGCTGTTTTTT. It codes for CASSLMAANTGELFF.

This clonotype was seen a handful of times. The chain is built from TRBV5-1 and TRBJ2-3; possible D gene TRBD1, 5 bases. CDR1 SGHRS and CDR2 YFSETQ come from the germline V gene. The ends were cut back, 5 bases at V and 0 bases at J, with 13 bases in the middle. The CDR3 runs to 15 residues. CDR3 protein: CASSSTQGSTDTQYF. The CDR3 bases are TGCGCCAGCAGTTCAACTCAGGGAAGCACAGATACGCAGTATTTT.

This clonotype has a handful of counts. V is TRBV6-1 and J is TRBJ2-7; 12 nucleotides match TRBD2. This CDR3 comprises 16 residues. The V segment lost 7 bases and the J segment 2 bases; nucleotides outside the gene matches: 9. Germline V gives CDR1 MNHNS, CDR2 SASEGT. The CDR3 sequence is CASTSELAGGTYEQYF. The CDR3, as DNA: TGTGCCAGCACCTCGGAACTAGCGGGGGGCACCTACGAGCAGTACTTC.

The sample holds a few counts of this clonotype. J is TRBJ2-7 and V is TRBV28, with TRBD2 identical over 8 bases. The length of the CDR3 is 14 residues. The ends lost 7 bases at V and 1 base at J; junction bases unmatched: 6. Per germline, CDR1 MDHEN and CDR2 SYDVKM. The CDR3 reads CASTTGGGSYEQYF. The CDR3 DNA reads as TGTGCCAGCACCACCGGCGGGGGGTCCTACGAGCAGTACTTC.

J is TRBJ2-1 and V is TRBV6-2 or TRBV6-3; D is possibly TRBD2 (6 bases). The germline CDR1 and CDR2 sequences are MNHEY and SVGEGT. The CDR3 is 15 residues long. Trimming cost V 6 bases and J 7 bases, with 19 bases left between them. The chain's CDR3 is CASRPSGEALNEQFF. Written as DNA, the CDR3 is TGTGCCAGCAGGCCCTCGGGGGAGGCTTTGAATGAGCAGTTCTTC.

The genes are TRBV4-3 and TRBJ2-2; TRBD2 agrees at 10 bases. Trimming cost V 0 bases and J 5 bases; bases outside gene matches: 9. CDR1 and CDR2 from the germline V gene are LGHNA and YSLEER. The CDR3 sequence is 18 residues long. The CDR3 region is CASSQDPAGGQITGELFF. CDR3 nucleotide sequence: TGCGCCAGCAGCCAAGATCCAGCGGGGGGGCAGATAACCGGGGAGCTGTTTTTT.

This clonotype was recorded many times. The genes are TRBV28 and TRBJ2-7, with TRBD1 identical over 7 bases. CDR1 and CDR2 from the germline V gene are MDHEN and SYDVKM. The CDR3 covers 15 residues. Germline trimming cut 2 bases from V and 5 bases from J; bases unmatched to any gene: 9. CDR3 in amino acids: CASSLPPQGSHEQYF. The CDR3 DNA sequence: TGTGCCAGCAGTTTACCCCCACAGGGGTCTCACGAGCAGTACTTC.

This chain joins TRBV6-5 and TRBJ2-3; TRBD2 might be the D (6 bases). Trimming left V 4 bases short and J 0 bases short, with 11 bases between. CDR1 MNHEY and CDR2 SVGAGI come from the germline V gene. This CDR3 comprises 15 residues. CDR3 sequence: CASSSDYSSTDTQYF. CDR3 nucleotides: TGTGCCAGCAGTTCGGACTATAGTAGCACAGATACGCAGTATTTT.

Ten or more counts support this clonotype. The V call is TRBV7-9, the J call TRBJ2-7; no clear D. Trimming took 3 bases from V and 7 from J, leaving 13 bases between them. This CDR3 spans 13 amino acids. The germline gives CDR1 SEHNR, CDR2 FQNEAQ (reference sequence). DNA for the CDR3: TGTGCCAGCAGCTTGGTCCCCTTAGGAGAGCAGTACTTC. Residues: CASSLVPLGEQYF.

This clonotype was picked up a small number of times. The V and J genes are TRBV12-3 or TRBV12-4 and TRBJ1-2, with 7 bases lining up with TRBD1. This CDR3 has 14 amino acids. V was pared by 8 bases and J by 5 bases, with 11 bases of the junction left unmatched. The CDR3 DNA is TGTGCCAGCCGTCAAACAGGGGTAGGATATGGCTACACCTTC. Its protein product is CASRQTGVGYGYTF.

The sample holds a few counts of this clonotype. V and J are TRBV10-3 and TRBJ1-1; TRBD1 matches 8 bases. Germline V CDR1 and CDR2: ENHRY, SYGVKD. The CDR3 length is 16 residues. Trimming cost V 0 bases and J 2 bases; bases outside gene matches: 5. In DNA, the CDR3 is TGTGCCATCAGTGAGTCTAGGTCAGGGGGCAACACTGAAGCTTTCTTT. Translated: CAISESRSGGNTEAFF.